A selection of T cell receptor beta chains follows, all from one sample in a study of blood T cell repertoires in COVID-19. Profiling relied on immunoSEQ multiplex PCR, and the TCRdb table lists in-frame clones only, not all of them. The sample carries 150,000 to 200,000 clones, approximately 93% recorded once. The sample taken for sequencing was peripheral blood. The origin of the receptors is a woman aged 60-70 years with COVID-19, enrolled during active disease. Each CDR3 is given with its conserved first and last residue. A D gene is named only where the DNA matches it firmly. Rows may omit the clone size; those that give it use once, few, many or a size class.

>NA|15|few|TRBJ2-1|TRBV6-2/TRBV6-3
CASSLRQDFGNEQFF
TGTGCCAGCAGTCTGAGACAGGACTTTGGTAATGAGCAGTTCTTC
>TRBD2|17|NA|TRBJ2-7|TRBV3-1/TRBV3-2
CASSPGLAGGFSYEQYF
TGTGCCAGCAGCCCTGGACTAGCGGGGGGTTTCTCCTACGAGCAGTACTTC
>TRBD1|15|NA|TRBJ2-2|TRBV5-1
CASSLRQGNTGELFF
TGCGCCAGCAGCTTGAGACAGGGTAACACCGGGGAGCTGTTTTTT
>TRBD1|17|NA|TRBJ2-1|TRBV5-4
CASSAYSGTGHYNEQFF
TGTGCCAGCAGCGCATACTCCGGGACAGGGCATTACAATGAGCAGTTCTTC
>TRBD1|16|NA|TRBJ1-2|TRBV19
CASSIQGASPNYGYTF
TGTGCCAGTAGTATCCAGGGGGCGTCTCCTAACTATGGCTACACCTTC
>TRBD2|18|NA|TRBJ2-2|TRBV5-5
CASSTGTSAAMGTGELFF
TGTGCCAGCAGCACCGGGACTAGCGCCGCCATGGGCACCGGGGAGCTGTTTTTT
>NA|13|NA|TRBJ1-2|TRBV3-1/TRBV3-2
CASSLSPNYGYTF
TGTGCCAGCAGCCTGAGCCCTAACTATGGCTACACCTTC
>NA|15|NA|TRBJ2-1|TRBV5-5
CASSTYLSSYNEQFF
TGTGCCAGCAGCACCTACTTGAGCTCCTACAATGAGCAGTTCTTC
>NA|16|NA|TRBJ1-1|TRBV4-3
CASSHGGGGLNTEAFF
TGCGCCAGCAGCCATGGAGGCGGGGGCCTGAACACTGAAGCTTTCTTT
>TRBD2|19|NA|TRBJ2-6|TRBV4-2
CASSRQTSGGSAGANVLTF
TGTGCCAGCAGCCGCCAGACTAGCGGGGGATCGGCCGGGGCCAACGTCCTGACTTTC
>NA|17|NA|TRBJ1-1|TRBV6-2/TRBV6-3
CASSYSAARRVDTEAFF
TGTGCCAGCAGTTACTCTGCGGCGAGGAGAGTGGACACTGAAGCTTTCTTT
>TRBD1|15|NA|TRBJ1-2|TRBV6-6
CASRTPGQGLYGYTF
TGTGCCAGCAGAACCCCAGGACAGGGGCTCTATGGCTACACCTTC
>NA|14|NA|TRBJ1-1|TRBV10-3
CAIRNRDPGTEAFF
TGTGCCATCAGGAACAGGGACCCCGGCACTGAAGCTTTCTTT
>NA|16|NA|TRBJ1-1|TRBV25-1
CASEKTRTGEVTEAFF
TGTGCCAGCGAAAAAACCAGGACGGGGGAGGTCACTGAAGCTTTCTTT
>NA|15|NA|TRBJ1-5|TRBV5-1
CASSLGAAGSQPQHF
TGCGCCAGCAGCTTGGGGGCGGCGGGGAGTCAGCCCCAGCATTTT
>NA|14|NA|TRBJ1-1|TRBV19
CASSIDLSRSGAFF
TGTGCCAGTAGTATAGATCTGTCCCGGTCGGGAGCTTTCTTT
>TRBD1|15|NA|TRBJ1-5|TRBV7-2
CASSIRQGGDQPQHF
TGTGCCAGCAGCATCCGACAGGGGGGCGATCAGCCCCAGCATTTT
>NA|14|NA|TRBJ1-1|TRBV5-1
CASSEGHMNTEAFF
TGCGCCAGCAGCGAGGGACATATGAACACTGAAGCTTTCTTT
>TRBD1|13|NA|TRBJ1-2|TRBV6-5
CASSPDRDYGYTF
TGTGCCAGCAGCCCCGACAGGGACTATGGCTACACCTTC
>TRBD1|14|few|TRBJ1-2|TRBV7-2
CASSPDRGNYGYTF
TGTGCCAGCAGCCCCGACAGGGGCAACTATGGCTACACCTTC
>NA|14|NA|TRBJ1-4|TRBV3-1/TRBV3-2
CASSGTGSNEKLFF
TGTGCCAGCAGTGGGACTGGCAGTAATGAAAAACTGTTTTTT
>NA|15|NA|TRBJ2-6|TRBV5-8
CASSFRGSGANVLTF
TGTGCCAGCAGCTTTCGCGGCTCTGGGGCCAACGTCCTGACTTTC
>TRBD1|17|NA|TRBJ1-6|TRBV7-2
CASSAGQGASYNSPLHF
TGTGCCAGCAGCGCCGGACAGGGTGCCTCCTATAATTCACCCCTCCACTTT
>TRBD1|13|NA|TRBJ1-5|TRBV12-3/TRBV12-4
CASSRTGLQPQHF
TGTGCCAGCTCAAGGACAGGTCTTCAGCCCCAGCATTTT
>TRBD1|15|NA|TRBJ2-7|TRBV3-1/TRBV3-2
CASSHRGQASYEQYF
TGTGCCAGCAGCCACCGAGGACAGGCGTCCTACGAGCAGTACTTC
>NA|16|NA|TRBJ2-3|TRBV19
CASSIGGGTSADTQYF
TGTGCCAGTAGTATAGGCGGCGGAACCTCCGCAGATACGCAGTATTTT
>NA|15|NA|TRBJ2-7|TRBV6-6
CASSPPRDSKYEQYF
TGTGCCAGCAGTCCCCCCCGGGACTCGAAATACGAGCAGTACTTC
>TRBD1|12|NA|TRBJ1-6|TRBV5-4
CATGTGNSPLHF
TGTGCCACCGGGACAGGGAATTCACCCCTCCACTTT
>TRBD2|18|NA|TRBJ2-1|TRBV19
CASSYQTSGGRKDNEQFF
TGTGCCAGTAGTTATCAGACTAGCGGGGGGCGTAAGGACAATGAGCAGTTCTTC
>TRBD1|16|NA|TRBJ1-5|TRBV20-1
CSASEYGQGSNQPQHF
TGCAGTGCTAGTGAATATGGACAGGGGAGCAATCAGCCCCAGCATTTT
>NA|15|NA|TRBJ2-7|TRBV21-1
CASSKGQGGSYEQYF
TGTGCCAGCAGCAAGGGCCAGGGGGGCTCCTACGAGCAGTACTTC
>NA|16|NA|TRBJ1-5|TRBV3-1/TRBV3-2
CASSHREMVHNQPQHF
TGTGCCAGCAGCCACCGGGAAATGGTTCATAATCAGCCCCAGCATTTT
>NA|15|few|TRBJ1-6|TRBV7-2
CASSFGGGGGSPLHF
TGTGCCAGCAGCTTTGGGGGAGGGGGAGGGTCACCCCTCCACTTT
>TRBD1|15|NA|TRBJ2-5|TRBV2
CASSETGGYQETQYF
TGTGCCAGCAGTGAGACAGGGGGCTACCAAGAGACCCAGTACTTC
>NA|12|NA|TRBJ2-2|TRBV5-1
CASRIGAGELFF
TGCGCCAGCAGAATCGGAGCCGGGGAGCTGTTTTTT
>TRBD1|15|once|TRBJ1-6|TRBV6-2/TRBV6-3
CASSSNRDSLSPLHF
TGTGCCAGCAGTTCGAACCGGGACAGCCTTTCACCCCTCCACTTT
>NA|14|NA|TRBJ1-3|TRBV9
CASSLGGGGNTIYF
TGTGCCAGCAGCCTCGGTGGCGGGGGAAACACCATATATTTT
>NA|15|NA|TRBJ1-2|TRBV4-3
CASSQDRQRDYGYTF
TGCGCCAGCAGCCAAGATAGACAGAGAGACTATGGCTACACCTTC
>NA|12|NA|TRBJ2-5|TRBV15
CATSRGGETQYF
TGTGCCACCAGCAGAGGAGGGGAGACCCAGTACTTC
>NA|13|NA|TRBJ1-2|TRBV2
CASSGDKYYGYTF
TGTGCCAGCAGTGGGGACAAATACTATGGCTACACCTTC
>NA|15|once|TRBJ2-2|TRBV7-8
CASSLGALALSGLFF
TGTGCCAGCAGCTTAGGGGCCTTGGCCCTATCTGGGCTGTTTTTT
>TRBD1|13|NA|TRBJ2-3|TRBV29-1
CSAPRQGADTQYF
TGCAGCGCTCCTCGACAGGGGGCAGATACGCAGTATTTT
>TRBD1|13|NA|TRBJ1-1|TRBV29-1
CSAGGLRNTEAFF
TGCAGCGCAGGGGGTCTCAGGAACACTGAAGCTTTCTTT
>TRBD1|15|NA|TRBJ2-4|TRBV7-2
CASSSVQGGKNIQYF
TGTGCCAGCAGCTCGGTACAGGGGGGCAAAAACATTCAGTACTTC
>NA|14|NA|TRBJ2-2|TRBV7-3
CASSLYTGTGELFF
TGTGCCAGCAGCTTATACACGGGCACCGGGGAGCTGTTTTTT
>TRBD1|13|NA|TRBJ1-6|TRBV6-5
CASSLDRNSPLHF
TGTGCCAGCAGCCTGGACAGGAATTCACCCCTCCACTTT
>TRBD2|14|NA|TRBJ2-1|TRBV10-3
CAISPRDPGGEQFF
TGTGCCATCAGTCCCCGGGACCCGGGGGGTGAGCAGTTCTTC
>NA|15|few|TRBJ1-2|TRBV4-1
CASSQGDLIDYGYTF
TGCGCCAGCAGCCAAGGGGACTTAATTGACTATGGCTACACCTTC